This T cell receptor (beta chain) was captured in a study of regulatory T cells in long-lasting Graves disease. The CDR3 consists of 15 residues. Germline V lookup: CDR1 MDHEN, CDR2 SYDVKM. V trimming: 3 bases; J trimming: 5 bases; junction bases outside the gene matches: 4. The sample's time point: newly diagnosed GD, antithyroid drugs for less than 3 months. RNA extracted from PBMCs served as the sequencing template. Construction of TCR beta libraries relied on iRepertoire HTBI primers and on Arm-PCR targeting CDR3 regions. One entry per CDR3 protein results from TCRdb running MiXCR on the multiplex PCR reads. The profile shows hundreds of thousands of distinct CDR3 sequences, 15% to 20% of them singletons. The sample holds many counts of this clonotype. The sample was also reused in another study, on T cells in Graves' hyperthyroidism and ophthalmopathy. That work contributes: The study used the HTBI primer set for a first-round RT-PCR of the TCR CDR3.

The chain joins TRBV28 to TRBJ1-6; the match to TRBD1 covers 7 bases. The origin of this receptor is a man in his forties with Graves disease. The sequencing used peripheral blood mononuclear cells (PBMCs), collected at new diagnosis, from a patient treated with antithyroid drugs. This chain's CDR3 is CASSFPGQHNSPLHF. The CDR3 nucleotides read TGTGCCAGCAGTTTTCCGGGACAGCATAATTCACCCCTCCACTTT.